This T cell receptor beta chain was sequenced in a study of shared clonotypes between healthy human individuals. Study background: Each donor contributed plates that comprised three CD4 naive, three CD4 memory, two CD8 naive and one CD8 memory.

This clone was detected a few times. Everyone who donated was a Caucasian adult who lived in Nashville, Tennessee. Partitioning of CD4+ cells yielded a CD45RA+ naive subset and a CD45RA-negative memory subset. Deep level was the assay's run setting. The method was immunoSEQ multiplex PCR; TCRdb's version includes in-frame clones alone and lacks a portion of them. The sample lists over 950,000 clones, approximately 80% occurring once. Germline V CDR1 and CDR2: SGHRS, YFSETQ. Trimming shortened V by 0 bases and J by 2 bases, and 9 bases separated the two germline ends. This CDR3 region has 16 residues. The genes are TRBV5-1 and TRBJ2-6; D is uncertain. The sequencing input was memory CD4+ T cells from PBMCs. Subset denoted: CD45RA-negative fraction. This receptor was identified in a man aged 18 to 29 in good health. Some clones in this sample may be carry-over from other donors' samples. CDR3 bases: TGCGCCAGCAGCTTGGCCCCCAGCACTGGGGCCAACGTCCTGACTTTC. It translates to CASSLAPSTGANVLTF.